One sample yielded the 13 T cell receptor beta chains listed below, sequenced in a study of T-cell reconstitution after alpha-beta-depleted transplantation in children. The TCRbeta library was prepared with unique molecular identifiers. TCRdb used MiXCR to reprocess the PCR reads, holding one entry per CDR3 protein. The sample contains about 1,000,000 distinct CDR3 sequences, about 30% of which appear only once. Source: PBMCs, mostly from graft donor cells, taken 360 days after TCRalphabeta/CD19-depleted stem cell transplant. Every receptor here comes from a boy under two years old who had a stem cell transplant for SCID, so the T cells may come from the graft donor.

V is TRBV5-1 and J is TRBJ2-5; D gene ambiguous. Trimming stripped 1 base from V and 0 bases from J, with 10 bases between. The CDR3 contains 15 residues. Germline V gene data show CDR1 as SGHRS and CDR2 as YFSETQ. The CDR3 DNA sequence: TGCGCCAGCAGCTTGATAGGCACGAACCAAGAGACCCAGTACTTC. The encoded protein is CASSLIGTNQETQYF.

This clonotype has just a few counts. The V call is TRBV5-1, the J call TRBJ2-7; either TRBD1 or TRBD2 may supply D (5 bases each). The V end lost 0 bases, the J end lost 3 bases, and 16 bases lay between the germline ends. The CDR3 totals 16 residues. Germline CDR1 and CDR2: SGHRS and YFSETQ. CDR3 amino acids: CASSLVSSGRFYEQYF. The CDR3 region has the DNA TGCGCCAGCAGCTTGGTATCGTCGGGGCGGTTCTACGAGCAGTACTTC.

The gene calls are TRBV7-9 and TRBJ2-1; no definite D call. With 5 bases removed from V and 7 bases from J, the gap between germline ends came to 15 bases. The CDR3 extends over 14 amino acids. Germline V gene data show CDR1 as SEHNR and CDR2 as FQNEAQ (reference sequence). This CDR3 reads CASSPLVAPNEQFF. CDR3 DNA sequence: TGTGCCAGCAGCCCCCTGGTGGCCCCAAATGAGCAGTTCTTC.

In its sample, this clonotype was seen a few times. The chain joins TRBV6-1 to TRBJ2-2; 9 nucleotides align to TRBD2. V trimming: 4 bases; J trimming: 3 bases; junction bases outside the gene matches: 6. The germline V gene has CDR1 MNHNS and CDR2 SASEGT. This CDR3 is built from 16 residues. The CDR3 is CASSAGSGGYTGELFF. The CDR3, as DNA: TGTGCCAGCAGTGCTGGTAGCGGGGGCTACACCGGGGAGCTGTTTTTT.

This clonotype was seen a few times. This chain joins TRBV9 and TRBJ2-5; either TRBD1 or TRBD2 may fit D (5 bases each). The CDR3 loop spans 14 amino acids. Germline V gene lookup returns CDR1 SGDLS and CDR2 YYNGEE. V was clipped by 2 bases and J by 3 bases, with 11 bases between them. This CDR3 reads CASSVTGTEETQYF. CDR3 nucleotides: TGTGCCAGCAGCGTGACCGGGACGGAAGAGACCCAGTACTTC.

This chain connects TRBV20-1 to TRBJ2-3; 10 nucleotides match TRBD2. The junction had 9 bases not matched to a gene; V was cut back by 0 bases and J by 6 bases. Germline V gives CDR1 DFQATT, CDR2 SNEGSKA (reference sequence). The CDR3 sequence is 16 residues long. The CDR3 reads CSARDSGGLKADTQYF. In nucleotides, the CDR3 is TGCAGTGCTAGAGATAGCGGGGGGCTAAAAGCGGATACGCAGTATTTT.

CDR3 DNA: TGCGCCAGCAGCTTCCCGGGGGGACTAAATCGCAATGAGCAGTTCTTC. Its translation is CASSFPGGLNRNEQFF. This chain links TRBV5-1 with TRBJ2-1; 7 positions match TRBD2. The CDR3 loop spans 16 amino acids. J gave up 6 bases and V 2 bases, and 11 bases lay outside the gene matches. Germline V gene data show CDR1 as SGHRS and CDR2 as YFSETQ. Combining the CDR3 with reference TRBV5-1 and TRBJ2-1 gives the whole variable domain KAGVTQTPRYLIKTRGQQVTLSCSPISGHRSVSWYQQTPGQGLQFLFEYFSETQRNKGNFPGRFSGRQFSNSRSEMNVSTLELGDSALYLCASSFPGGLNRNEQFFGPGTRLTVL.

The genes are TRBV28 and TRBJ2-7; 8 nucleotides line up with TRBD2. Germline CDR1 reads MDHEN; CDR2 reads SYDVKM. The CDR3 extends over 17 amino acids. J was trimmed by 0 bases and V by 1 base; bases with no gene match: 8. CDR3 sequence: CASSLYLSGGSSYEQYF. As DNA, the CDR3 is TGTGCCAGCAGTTTATATTTGTCGGGGGGGAGCTCCTACGAGCAGTACTTC.

The V gene is TRBV5-1, the J gene TRBJ1-2; 9 nucleotides align to TRBD1. Per the germline V gene, CDR1 is SGHRS and CDR2 is YFSETQ. The junction had 6 bases not matched to a gene; V was cut back by 4 bases and J by 2 bases. The CDR3 contains 15 residues. CDR3 sequence: CASSPGQGTNYGYTF. The DNA for the CDR3 is TGCGCCAGCAGCCCGGGACAGGGAACCAACTATGGCTACACCTTC. Together with reference TRBV5-1 and TRBJ1-2, the CDR3 gives the full variable domain: KAGVTQTPRYLIKTRGQQVTLSCSPISGHRSVSWYQQTPGQGLQFLFEYFSETQRNKGNFPGRFSGRQFSNSRSEMNVSTLELGDSALYLCASSPGQGTNYGYTFGSGTRLTVV.

This clonotype was seen more than once but under ten times. This sequence joins TRBV12-3 or TRBV12-4 and TRBJ2-5; D is possibly TRBD1 (6 bases). V lost 6 bases and J lost 4, with 15 bases in between. The CDR3 totals 14 residues. The CDR3 region has the DNA TGTGCCAGCAGACCGACAGGACCGGTAGAGACCCAGTACTTC. It yields the protein CASRPTGPVETQYF.

CDR3 region: CSARDDHRGDTEAFF. CDR3 in DNA: TGCAGTGCTAGAGATGATCACAGGGGGGACACTGAAGCTTTCTTT. The chain is built from TRBV20-1 and TRBJ1-1; 8 bases fit TRBD1. Looked up from germline, CDR1 is DFQATT and CDR2 is SNEGSKA (reference sequence). The CDR3 loop spans 15 amino acids. V gave up 0 bases and J gave up 3 bases; unmatched junction bases: 6.

V is TRBV19 and J is TRBJ2-1, with a weak D call TRBD2 (5 bases). The CDR3 sequence is 15 residues long. The V gene lost 1 base and the J gene lost 0 bases, with 7 bases spanning the gap. CDR1 and CDR2 from the germline V gene are LNHDA and SQIVND (reference sequence). The CDR3 DNA reads TGTGCCAGTAGTATAGCGGACTTCTCCTACAATGAGCAGTTCTTC. It specifies CASSIADFSYNEQFF.

The chain has TRBV5-1 and TRBJ2-7; no clear D gene. The CDR3 length is 13 residues. Per germline, CDR1 SGHRS and CDR2 YFSETQ. V was clipped by 9 bases and J by 4 bases, with 17 bases between them. The CDR3 sequence: CAITGQEKYEQYF. CDR3 nucleotide sequence: TGCGCCATCACTGGGCAGGAGAAATACGAGCAGTACTTC.